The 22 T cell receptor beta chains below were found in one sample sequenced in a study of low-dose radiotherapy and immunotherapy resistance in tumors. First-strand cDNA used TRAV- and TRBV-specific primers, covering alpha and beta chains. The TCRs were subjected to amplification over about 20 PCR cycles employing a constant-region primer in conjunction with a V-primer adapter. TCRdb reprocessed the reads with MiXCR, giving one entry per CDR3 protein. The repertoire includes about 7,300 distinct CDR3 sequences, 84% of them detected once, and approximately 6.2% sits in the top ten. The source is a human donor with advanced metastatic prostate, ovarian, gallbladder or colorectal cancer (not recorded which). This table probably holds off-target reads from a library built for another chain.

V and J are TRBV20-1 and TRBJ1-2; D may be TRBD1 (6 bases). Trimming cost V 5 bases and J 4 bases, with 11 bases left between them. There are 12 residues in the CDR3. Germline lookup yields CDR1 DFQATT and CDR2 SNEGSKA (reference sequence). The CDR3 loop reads CSAEGESYGYTF. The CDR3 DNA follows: TGCAGTGCTGAGGGGGAAAGCTATGGCTACACCTTC.

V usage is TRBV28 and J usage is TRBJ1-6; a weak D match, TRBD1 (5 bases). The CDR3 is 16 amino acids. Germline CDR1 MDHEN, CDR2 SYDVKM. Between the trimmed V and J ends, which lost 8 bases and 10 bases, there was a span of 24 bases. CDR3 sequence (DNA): TGTGCCAGCTTAGGATGGGACGGTGATCGCCTATCACCCCTCCACTTT. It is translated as CASLGWDGDRLSPLHF.

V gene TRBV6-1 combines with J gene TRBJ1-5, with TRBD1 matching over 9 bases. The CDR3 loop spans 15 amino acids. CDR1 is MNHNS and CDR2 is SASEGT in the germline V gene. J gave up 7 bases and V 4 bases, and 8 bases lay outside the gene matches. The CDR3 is CASSGGTGRVQPQHF. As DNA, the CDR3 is TGTGCCAGCAGTGGCGGGACAGGGAGGGTGCAGCCCCAGCATTTT.

Here the CDR3 reads CSAGTDSSTDTQYF. The CDR3 DNA reads as TGCAGCGCCGGGACAGATAGTAGCACAGATACGCAGTATTTT. The chain has TRBV29-1 and TRBJ2-3; 7 bases are shared with TRBD1. V dropped 7 bases and J dropped 0; count of bases not matched to a gene: 7. Germline assignment: CDR1 SQVTM and CDR2 ANQGSEA. The CDR3 loop spans 14 amino acids.

The CDR3 region is CASSLRGTGSEKLFF. The CDR3 nucleotides are TGCGCCAGCTCCCTCCGGGGGACAGGGTCAGAAAAACTGTTTTTT. The chain carries TRBV5-1 and TRBJ1-4; 9 bases are shared with TRBD1. The CDR3 consists of 15 residues. Germline V gene data show CDR1 as SGHRS and CDR2 as YFSETQ. The J segment lost 8 bases and the V segment lost 7 bases, leaving 12 bases of the junction unmatched.

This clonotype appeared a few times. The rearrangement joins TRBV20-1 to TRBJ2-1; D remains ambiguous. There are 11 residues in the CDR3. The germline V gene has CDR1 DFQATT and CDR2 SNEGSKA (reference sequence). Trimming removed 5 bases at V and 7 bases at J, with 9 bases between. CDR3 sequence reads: CSAPLPNEQFF. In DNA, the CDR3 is TGCAGTGCTCCGTTACCTAATGAGCAGTTCTTC.

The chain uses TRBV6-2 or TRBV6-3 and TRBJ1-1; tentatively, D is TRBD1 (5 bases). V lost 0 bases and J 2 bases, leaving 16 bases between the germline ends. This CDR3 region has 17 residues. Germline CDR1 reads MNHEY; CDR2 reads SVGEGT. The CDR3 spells CASSYSRGLRLNTEAFF. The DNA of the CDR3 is TGTGCCAGCAGTTACTCGAGGGGTCTGCGCCTAAACACTGAAGCTTTCTTT.

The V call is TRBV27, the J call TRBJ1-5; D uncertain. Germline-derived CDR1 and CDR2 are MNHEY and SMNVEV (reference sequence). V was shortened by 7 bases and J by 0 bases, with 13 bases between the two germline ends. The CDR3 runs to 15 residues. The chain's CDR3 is CASNLIGGSNQPQHF. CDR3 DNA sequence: TGTGCCAGCAACCTGATTGGAGGTAGCAATCAGCCCCAGCATTTT.

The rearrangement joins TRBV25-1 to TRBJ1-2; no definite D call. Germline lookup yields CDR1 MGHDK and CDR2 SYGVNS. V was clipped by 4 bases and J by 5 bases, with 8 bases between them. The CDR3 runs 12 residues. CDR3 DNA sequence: TGTGCCAGCAGTGGTGGGTCATATGGCTACACCTTC. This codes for CASSGGSYGYTF.

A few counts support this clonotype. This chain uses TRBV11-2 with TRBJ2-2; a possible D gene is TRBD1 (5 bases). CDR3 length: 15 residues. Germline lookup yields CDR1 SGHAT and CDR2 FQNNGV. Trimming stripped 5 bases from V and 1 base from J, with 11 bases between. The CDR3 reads CASSPRTLNTGELFF. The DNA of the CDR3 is TGTGCCAGCAGCCCCCGGACACTGAACACCGGGGAGCTGTTTTTT.

The CDR3 DNA is TGTGCCAGCAGCGCCCGGGACAGAGACAATTCACCCCTCCACTTT. Protein sequence: CASSARDRDNSPLHF. The rearrangement joins TRBV5-6 to TRBJ1-6; TRBD1 matches at 7 bases. Germline values: CDR1 SGHDT, CDR2 YYEEEE. Unmatched junction bases numbered 8, after V lost 4 bases and J lost 7 bases. The CDR3 sequence is 15 residues long.

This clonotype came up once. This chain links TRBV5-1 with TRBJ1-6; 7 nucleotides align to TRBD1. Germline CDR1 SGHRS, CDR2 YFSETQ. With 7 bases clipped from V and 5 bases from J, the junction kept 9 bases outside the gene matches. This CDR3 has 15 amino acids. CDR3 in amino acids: CASREGTADNSPLHF. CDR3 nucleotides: TGCGCCAGCCGCGAGGGGACAGCGGATAATTCACCCCTCCACTTT.

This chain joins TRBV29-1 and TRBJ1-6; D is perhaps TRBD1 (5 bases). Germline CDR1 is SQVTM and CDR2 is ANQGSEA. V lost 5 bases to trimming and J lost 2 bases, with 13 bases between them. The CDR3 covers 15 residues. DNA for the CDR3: TGCAGCGTTTCGGAGGGGCAGCCCTATAATTCACCCCTCCACTTT. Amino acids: CSVSEGQPYNSPLHF.

The CDR3 here is CASSYSGVVHEQYF. As DNA, the CDR3 is TGTGCCAGCAGTTATTCAGGGGTAGTGCACGAGCAGTACTTC. V usage is TRBV6-5 and J usage is TRBJ2-7; tentative D call: TRBD1 (6 bases). Per the germline V gene, CDR1 is MNHEY and CDR2 is SVGAGI. The CDR3 has 14 residues. V lost 3 bases and J 5 bases, leaving 14 bases between the germline ends.

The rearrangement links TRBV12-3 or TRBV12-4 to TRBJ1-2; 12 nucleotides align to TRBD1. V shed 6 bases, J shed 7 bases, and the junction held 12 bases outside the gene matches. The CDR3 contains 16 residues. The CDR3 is CASSPLGGQGASGYTF. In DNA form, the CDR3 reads TGTGCCAGCAGCCCGCTAGGGGGACAGGGGGCCTCTGGCTACACCTTC.

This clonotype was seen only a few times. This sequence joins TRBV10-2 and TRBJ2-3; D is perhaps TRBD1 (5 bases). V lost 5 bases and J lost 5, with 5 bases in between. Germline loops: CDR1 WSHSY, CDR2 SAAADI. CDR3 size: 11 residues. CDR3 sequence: CASSQGDTQYF. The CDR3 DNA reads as TGCGCCAGCAGTCAGGGAGATACGCAGTATTTT.

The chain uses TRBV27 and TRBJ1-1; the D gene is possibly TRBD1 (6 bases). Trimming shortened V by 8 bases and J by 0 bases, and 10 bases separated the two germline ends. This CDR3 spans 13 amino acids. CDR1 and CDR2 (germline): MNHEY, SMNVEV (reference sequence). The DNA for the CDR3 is TGTGCCAGCCAGGGGCAGGTGAACACTGAAGCTTTCTTT. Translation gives CASQGQVNTEAFF.

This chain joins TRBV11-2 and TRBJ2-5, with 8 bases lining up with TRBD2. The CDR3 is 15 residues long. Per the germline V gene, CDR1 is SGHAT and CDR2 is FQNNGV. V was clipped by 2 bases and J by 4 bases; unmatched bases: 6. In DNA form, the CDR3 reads TGTGCCAGCAGCTTAAACGATCTAGCGGGAGAGACCCAGTACTTC. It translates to CASSLNDLAGETQYF.

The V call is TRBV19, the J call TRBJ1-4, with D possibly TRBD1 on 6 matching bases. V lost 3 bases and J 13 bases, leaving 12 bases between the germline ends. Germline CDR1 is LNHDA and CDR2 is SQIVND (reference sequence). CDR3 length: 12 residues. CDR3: CASSIQGSALFF. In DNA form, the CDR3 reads TGTGCCAGTAGTATCCAGGGGTCAGCACTGTTTTTT.

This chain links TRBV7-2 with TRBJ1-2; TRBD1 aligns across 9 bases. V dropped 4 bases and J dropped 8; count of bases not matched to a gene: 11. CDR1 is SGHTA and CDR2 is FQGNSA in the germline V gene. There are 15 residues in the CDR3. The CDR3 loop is CASSSLGQGTEGYTF. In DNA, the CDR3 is TGTGCCAGCAGCTCCCTAGGACAGGGGACGGAAGGCTACACCTTC.

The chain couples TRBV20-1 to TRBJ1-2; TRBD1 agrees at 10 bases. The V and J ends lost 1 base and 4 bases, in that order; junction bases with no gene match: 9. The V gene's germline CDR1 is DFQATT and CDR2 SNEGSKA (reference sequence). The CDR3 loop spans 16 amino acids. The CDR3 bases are TGCAGTGCTAGAGCCACCGGGACAGGGGTTCCCTATGGCTACACCTTC. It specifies CSARATGTGVPYGYTF.

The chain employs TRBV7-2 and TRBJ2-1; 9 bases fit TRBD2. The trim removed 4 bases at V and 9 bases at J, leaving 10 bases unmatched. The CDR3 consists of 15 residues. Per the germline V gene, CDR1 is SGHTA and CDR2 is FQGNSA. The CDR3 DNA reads TGTGCCAGCAGCTCCCGCGGGGGGGCAGTTACTGAGCAGTTCTTC. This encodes CASSSRGGAVTEQFF. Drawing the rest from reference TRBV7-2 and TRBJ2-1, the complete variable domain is GAGVSQSPSNKVTEKGKDVELRCDPISGHTALYWYRQSLGQGLEFLIYFQGNSAPDKSGLPSDRFSAERTGGSVSTLTIQRTQQEDSAVYLCASSSRGGAVTEQFFGPGTRLTVL.